The 18 T cell receptor beta chains given below trace back to one sample, sequenced in a study of blood T cell repertoires in COVID-19. Clones were sequenced by immunoSEQ multiplex PCR, and TCRdb holds only the in-frame ones, with some missing. The sample carries around 340,000 clones, around 90% recorded once. Sequenced sample: peripheral blood. These receptors all stem from a woman between 55 and 75 years old with COVID-19, enrolled during active disease.

The V gene is TRBV18, the J gene TRBJ1-2, with 7 bases identical to TRBD1. Germline-derived CDR1 and CDR2 are KGHSH and LQKENI. The CDR3 is 15 amino acids. V gave up 3 bases and J gave up 8 bases; unmatched junction bases: 12. CDR3 nucleotide sequence: TGTGCCAGCTCACCTGGTTTGGACAGGCTTTTCGGCTACACCTTC. Its protein product is CASSPGLDRLFGYTF.

This clone was detected a few times. The DNA for the CDR3 is TGTGCCAGCAGCCGACAGGGAGGAGGGAATCAGCCCCAGCATTTT. As protein: CASSRQGGGNQPQHF. The chain carries TRBV3-1 (or the pseudogene TRBV3-2) and TRBJ1-5; TRBD1 matches at 7 bases. CDR1 is LGHDT, CDR2 YNNKEL, per germline (reference sequence). The ends lost 4 bases at V and 4 bases at J; junction bases unmatched: 7. The CDR3 totals 15 residues.

The rearrangement joins TRBV10-3 to TRBJ1-1; tentative D call: TRBD1 (6 bases). V was trimmed by 6 bases and J by 2 bases, leaving 13 bases between them. The CDR3 has 14 amino acids. Germline values: CDR1 ENHRY, CDR2 SYGVKD. The CDR3 nucleotides are TGTGCCATCAGCACTGGACAGCCTAACACTGAAGCTTTCTTT. As protein: CAISTGQPNTEAFF.

The chain recombines TRBV6-5 with TRBJ1-1; D gene uncertain. This CDR3 is 13 amino acids long. Germline assignment: CDR1 MNHEY and CDR2 SVGAGI. The V end was cut by 5 bases, the J end by 1 base, with 8 bases between. The CDR3 region is CASSNKWNTEAFF. CDR3 coding DNA: TGTGCCAGCAGTAACAAGTGGAACACTGAAGCTTTCTTT.

The chain couples TRBV5-4 to TRBJ1-1; D uncertain. The V end lost 0 bases, the J end lost 2 bases, and 8 bases lay between the germline ends. CDR1 is SGHNT, CDR2 YYREEE, per germline (reference sequence). CDR3 size: 14 residues. The CDR3 protein is CASSLEQTNTEAFF. The DNA for the CDR3 is TGTGCCAGCAGCTTGGAACAGACCAACACTGAAGCTTTCTTT.

V usage is TRBV5-1 and J usage is TRBJ2-5, with 10 bases aligning to TRBD1. The CDR3 is 14 amino acids. Germline V gives CDR1 SGHRS, CDR2 YFSETQ. V was clipped by 3 bases and J by 3 bases; unmatched bases: 2. The CDR3 loop is CASSSGQGEETQYF. Here the CDR3 DNA reads TGCGCCAGCAGCTCCGGACAGGGGGAAGAGACCCAGTACTTC. The full variable domain, rest sourced from reference TRBV5-1 and TRBJ2-5, is KAGVTQTPRYLIKTRGQQVTLSCSPISGHRSVSWYQQTPGQGLQFLFEYFSETQRNKGNFPGRFSGRQFSNSRSEMNVSTLELGDSALYLCASSSGQGEETQYFGPGTRLLVL.

This chain connects TRBV5-1 to TRBJ1-1; 7 nucleotides line up with TRBD1. Looked up from germline, CDR1 is SGHRS and CDR2 is YFSETQ. V was pared by 4 bases and J by 4 bases, with 7 bases of the junction left unmatched. This CDR3 contains 14 residues. In DNA, the CDR3 is TGCGCCAGCAGCAAAGGGACAGAGGGCACTGAAGCTTTCTTT. This gives the protein CASSKGTEGTEAFF.

This sequence joins TRBV7-2 and TRBJ1-2; D is possibly TRBD1 (5 bases). The CDR3 has 13 amino acids. Germline V CDR1 and CDR2: SGHTA, FQGNSA. V was trimmed by 5 bases and J by 8 bases, leaving 15 bases between them. The CDR3 sequence is CASSADGGSGYTF. CDR3 DNA sequence: TGTGCCAGCAGCGCAGACGGGGGGTCCGGCTACACCTTC.

The chain uses TRBV6-5 and TRBJ1-1, with 9 bases that match TRBD1. This CDR3 region has 13 residues. CDR1 and CDR2 from the germline V gene are MNHEY and SVGAGI. Germline trimming cut 0 bases from V and 8 bases from J; bases unmatched to any gene: 1. The CDR3, as DNA: TGTGCCAGCAGTTACTCGACAGGGGGGGAAGCTTTCTTT. Amino acid sequence: CASSYSTGGEAFF.

V is TRBV5-4 and J is TRBJ2-1; TRBD1 agrees at 7 bases. J lost 7 bases, V lost 5 bases, and 6 bases had no gene match. CDR1 SGHNT and CDR2 YYREEE come from the germline V gene (reference sequence). This CDR3 has 13 residues. In DNA form, the CDR3 reads TGTGCCAGCAGAGAGGGGGCAAGGAATGAGCAGTTCTTC. Encoded protein: CASREGARNEQFF.

The CDR3 DNA follows: TGTGCCGGACGACAGGGGCGGGCGGCAAACACCATATATTTT. Translating gives CAGRQGRAANTIYF. The rearrangement joins TRBV6-6 to TRBJ1-3; 8 bases fit TRBD1. This CDR3 spans 14 amino acids. Germline CDR1 reads MNHNY; CDR2 reads SVGAGI (reference sequence). J lost 6 bases, V lost 11 bases, and 12 bases had no gene match.

The chain combines TRBV30 with TRBJ1-3; D ambiguous. This CDR3 region has 15 residues. Germline CDR1 reads GTSNPN; CDR2 reads SVGIG (reference sequence). V dropped 0 bases and J dropped 4 bases, with 13 bases sitting between them. The CDR3 DNA sequence: TGTGCCTGGAGTGTTGAGGCGACGGGGGGAAACACCATATATTTT. This codes for CAWSVEATGGNTIYF.

This chain connects TRBV4-1 to TRBJ2-5; 7 nucleotides align to TRBD2. V lost 1 base, J lost 2 bases, and 7 bases stayed unmatched. Per germline, CDR1 MGHRA and CDR2 YSYEKL. The CDR3 is made up of 16 amino acids. CDR3 loop: CASSQGPSGVQETQYF. In DNA form, the CDR3 reads TGCGCCAGCAGCCAAGGGCCTAGCGGAGTACAAGAGACCCAGTACTTC.

This chain joins TRBV20-1 and TRBJ2-3, with 7 bases identical to TRBD1. From germline, CDR1 is DFQATT and CDR2 SNEGSKA (reference sequence). The trim removed 3 bases at V and 1 base at J, leaving 7 bases unmatched. The CDR3 sequence is 15 residues long. In nucleotides, the CDR3 is TGCAGTGCTAGTTATTCCGGACAGGGCACAGATACGCAGTATTTT. Encoded protein: CSASYSGQGTDTQYF.

The CDR3 here is CASSLLGGTGGYTF. CDR3 sequence (DNA): TGTGCCAGTAGCCTGTTAGGAGGTACCGGTGGCTACACCTTC. This chain connects TRBV19 to TRBJ1-2; no clear D. Germline CDR1 and CDR2: LNHDA and SQIVND (reference sequence). V was trimmed by 6 bases and J by 7 bases, leaving 18 bases between them. The CDR3 sequence is 14 residues long.

This clone was found a few times. The chain employs TRBV9 and TRBJ1-2; TRBD1 matches 8 bases. The trim removed 0 bases at V and 7 bases at J, leaving 11 bases unmatched. The V gene's germline CDR1 is SGDLS and CDR2 YYNGEE. This CDR3 contains 16 residues. CDR3 protein: CASSVDIRGTGGGYTF. The DNA for the CDR3 is TGTGCCAGCAGCGTAGATATAAGGGGGACAGGAGGTGGCTACACCTTC. The full variable domain, in which reference TRBV9 and TRBJ1-2 provide the parts outside the CDR3, is DSGVTQTPKHLITATGQRVTLRCSPRSGDLSVYWYQQSLDQGLQFLIQYYNGEERAKGNILERFSAQQFPDLHSELNLSSLELGDSALYFCASSVDIRGTGGGYTFGSGTRLTVV.

This chain uses TRBV5-1 with TRBJ1-2; TRBD1 agrees at 9 bases. This CDR3 is built from 15 residues. Germline V gives CDR1 SGHRS, CDR2 YFSETQ. The trim removed 0 bases at V and 7 bases at J, leaving 7 bases unmatched. The CDR3 bases are TGCGCCAGCAGCTTGGACCGGGACAGGGCCAGTGGCTACACCTTC. Protein: CASSLDRDRASGYTF.

This chain uses TRBV15 with TRBJ1-1, with D possibly being TRBD1 (6 bases). The CDR3 loop spans 14 amino acids. With 2 bases removed from V and 1 base from J, the gap between germline ends came to 8 bases. Germline V gives CDR1 LNHNV, CDR2 YYDKDF (reference sequence). CDR3 sequence (DNA): TGTGCCACCAGCAGAACACAGGGGAACACTGAAGCTTTCTTT. It translates to CATSRTQGNTEAFF.